This passage covers 2 T cell receptor beta chains from one sample sequenced in a study of blood T cell repertoires in COVID-19. Only in-frame clones appear in the TCRdb table, and some are missing; sequencing was by immunoSEQ multiplex PCR. Of roughly 120,000 clones listed, about 91% were seen once; the top ten hold 0.7% to 0.9%. The sample comprised peripheral blood. Receptor source: a woman between 45 and 60 years old with active or convalescent COVID-19.

The V and J genes are TRBV6-2 or TRBV6-3 and TRBJ2-7, with 10 positions matching TRBD2. The junction had 17 bases not matched to a gene; V was cut back by 3 bases and J by 0 bases. The CDR3 covers 20 residues. Germline V gives CDR1 MNHEY, CDR2 SVGEGT. The CDR3 coding sequence is TGTGCCAGCAGTTATTCCCTTCGCTCTAGCGGGAGAGGGAGCTCCTACGAGCAGTACTTC. Its translation: CASSYSLRSSGRGSSYEQYF.

The genes are TRBV19 and TRBJ2-5, with 9 bases identical to TRBD2. CDR1 is LNHDA and CDR2 is SQIVND in the germline V gene (reference sequence). The CDR3 length is 15 residues. J was trimmed by 4 bases and V by 5 bases; bases with no gene match: 8. The CDR3 here is CASSRVAGEVETQYF. Written as DNA, the CDR3 is TGTGCCAGTAGTCGGGTAGCGGGAGAGGTAGAGACCCAGTACTTC.